The 4 T cell receptor beta chains below all came from one sample that was sequenced in a study of a mutant IDH1 vaccine in newly diagnosed glioma (dated by TCRdb to about 2021). Library construction relied on the immunoSEQ multiplex PCR assay. This is the immuneACCESS table as TCRdb keeps it, with only in-frame sequences that have V and J called. A part of the clones is gone; compared with another copy, unresolved V genes explain less than half, and the rest is unexplained. The sample table contains 99,000 or so clones; only one count was recorded for around nine tenths of them. The ten largest clones add up to around 0.6% of the sample. In light of the paper, this sample's time point label describes: baseline, week 1 (first vaccination visit). The treatment or condition tag for this specimen amounts to: pre-vaccination baseline after standard-of-care therapy. This sample comprised PBMCs, obtained from a glioma patient treated with radiotherapy, temozolomide or both. All receptors come from a woman aged 50 to 60 with glioma.

This sequence joins TRBV7-9 and TRBJ1-1; tentatively, D is TRBD1 (5 bases). This CDR3 comprises 14 residues. Germline V gene sequence: CDR1 SEHNR, CDR2 FQNEAQ (reference sequence). V was shortened by 1 base and J by 2 bases, with 8 bases between the two germline ends. The CDR3 spells CASSLGTLNTEAFF. Written as DNA, the CDR3 is TGTGCCAGCAGCTTAGGGACACTTAACACTGAAGCTTTCTTT.

This chain joins TRBV5-1 and TRBJ2-5, with TRBD2 matching 10 bases. Gene TRBJ2-7 matches the end of the DNA better, so the J call may be wrong. The germline CDR1 and CDR2 sequences are SGHRS and YFSETQ. The CDR3 contains 18 residues. This CDR3 is CASSYELTGLATTYEQYF. CDR3 DNA: TGCGCCAGCAGCTACGAACTGACGGGACTAGCGACTACCTACGAGCAGTACTTC.

CDR3 DNA sequence: TGTGCCAGCAGCCAAGAGGCGGGATCTGGAGAGACCCAGTACTTC. Translating gives CASSQEAGSGETQYF. The rearrangement joins TRBV4-2 to TRBJ2-5; maybe TRBD2 (6 bases). V was pared by 0 bases and J by 4 bases, with 12 bases between. The germline gives CDR1 LGHNA, CDR2 YNFKEQ. The CDR3 contains 15 residues.

The chain joins TRBV9 to TRBJ1-1, with 8 bases matching TRBD1. Germline CDR1 reads SGDLS; CDR2 reads YYNGEE. V was pared by 0 bases and J by 4 bases, with 8 bases of the junction left unmatched. This CDR3 has 16 residues. CDR3 bases: TGTGCCAGCAGCGTAGTATTCGGACAGGGCGCCACTGAAGCTTTCTTT. As protein: CASSVVFGQGATEAFF.